The 22 T cell receptor beta chains below come from one sample, sequenced in a study of CD8 T cells in ankylosing spondylitis. Whole-study findings and limits: A motif in TCR beta, a set of several highly homologous variants, appeared characteristic of ankylosing spondylitis blood.

Each CDR3 protein is one row after TCRdb ran MiXCR on the 5' RACE reads. This sample yields under 850,000 distinct CDR3 sequences, of which roughly 19% are seen a single time; 15% to 20% belongs to the top ten. Antigens for these TCRs are unknown. Sequenced sample: blood, either unsorted or a sorted T cell fraction (not recorded which). The receptors derive from a male donor with ankylosing spondylitis.

This clonotype came up a few times. V usage is TRBV9 and J usage is TRBJ1-2; D uncertain. Germline values: CDR1 SGDLS, CDR2 YYNGEE. Trimming removed 4 bases at V and 8 bases at J, with 15 bases between. The CDR3 length is 13 residues. The CDR3 loop reads CASSPRGFGGYTF. CDR3 nucleotide sequence: TGTGCCAGCAGCCCCCGAGGATTCGGCGGCTACACCTTC.

The DNA for the CDR3 is TGTGCCAGCAGCCTCCGGACTAGCGTCTTAGAGCAGTACTTC. This gives the protein CASSLRTSVLEQYF. This chain uses TRBV3-1 with TRBJ2-7, with 9 positions matching TRBD2. Unmatched junction bases numbered 8, after V lost 4 bases and J lost 7 bases. CDR3 size: 14 residues. Per the germline V gene, CDR1 is LGHDT and CDR2 is YNNKEL (reference sequence).

The chain uses TRBV6-1 and TRBJ1-5; D not certain. V gave up 6 bases and J gave up 2 bases, with 11 bases separating them. This CDR3 has 14 residues. Germline V gene lookup returns CDR1 MNHNS and CDR2 SASEGT. For the CDR3, the DNA is TGTGCCAGCAGCCCCTACTGGGGCAATCAGCCCCAGCATTTT. Translating it yields CASSPYWGNQPQHF.

J is TRBJ2-5 and V is TRBV7-3, with D unresolved. The CDR3 is made up of 14 amino acids. From germline, CDR1 is SGHTA and CDR2 FQGTGA. The V end lost 5 bases, the J end lost 4 bases, and 14 bases lay between the germline ends. CDR3 region: CASSRGPAPETQYF. The CDR3 bases are TGTGCCAGCAGCCGCGGCCCGGCCCCAGAGACCCAGTACTTC.

This clonotype appeared a few times. CDR3 in amino acids: CATSGERTGGTNTGELFF. DNA of the CDR3: TGTGCCACCAGTGGGGAAAGGACAGGGGGCACGAACACCGGGGAGCTGTTTTTT. The V call is TRBV24-1, the J call TRBJ2-2; 11 positions match TRBD1. The CDR3 extends over 18 amino acids. Germline V gives CDR1 KGHDR, CDR2 SFDVKD. V lost 5 bases, J lost 0 bases, and 7 bases stayed unmatched.

CDR3 region: CASSQDPLAAASTDTQYF. DNA for the CDR3: TGTGCCAGCAGCCAAGACCCACTAGCGGCGGCAAGCACAGATACGCAGTATTTT. The chain is built from TRBV4-2 and TRBJ2-3, with TRBD2 matching 8 bases. CDR1 LGHNA and CDR2 YNFKEQ come from the germline V gene. The CDR3 sequence is 18 residues long. The V and J ends lost 0 bases and 0 bases, in that order; junction bases with no gene match: 8.

The chain joins TRBV20-1 to TRBJ2-2, with 12 bases aligning to TRBD2. After removal of 5 bases from V and 2 bases from J, the junction contained 3 bases not matched to a gene. Germline CDR1 reads DFQATT; CDR2 reads SNEGSKA (reference sequence). The CDR3 runs to 15 residues. Here the CDR3 reads CSAPGLAGNTGELFF. Written as DNA, the CDR3 is TGCAGTGCTCCTGGACTAGCGGGAAACACCGGGGAGCTGTTTTTT.

The chain links TRBV12-3 or TRBV12-4 to TRBJ2-1, with TRBD2 matching 7 bases. This CDR3 has 15 residues. With 2 bases clipped from V and 8 bases from J, the junction kept 9 bases outside the gene matches. The CDR3 sequence: CASSLPRELGDEQFF. The CDR3 region has the DNA TGTGCCAGCAGTTTACCGCGGGAGCTTGGGGATGAGCAGTTCTTC.

The rearrangement links TRBV12-3 or TRBV12-4 to TRBJ2-3, with 10 bases identical to TRBD2. CDR3 length: 18 residues. The V and J ends lost 5 bases and 5 bases, in that order; junction bases with no gene match: 16. CDR3 sequence: CASSTALLLAGYLDTQYF. CDR3 coding DNA: TGTGCCAGCAGTACTGCACTACTACTAGCGGGATATTTAGATACGCAGTATTTT.

This chain links TRBV20-1 with TRBJ2-7, with 13 bases that match TRBD2. The V segment lost 3 bases and the J segment 0 bases; nucleotides outside the gene matches: 5. CDR3 length equals 16 residues. Germline V gene sequence: CDR1 DFQATT, CDR2 SNEGSKA (reference sequence). The CDR3 DNA reads TGCAGTGCTAGGGGACTAGCGGGGCTCAGCTCCTACGAGCAGTACTTC. It translates to CSARGLAGLSSYEQYF.

The sample holds a few counts of this clonotype. The chain couples TRBV20-1 to TRBJ2-2; D is perhaps TRBD1 (6 bases). Per germline, CDR1 DFQATT and CDR2 SNEGSKA (reference sequence). CDR3 size: 14 residues. V was clipped by 2 bases and J by 5 bases, with 12 bases between them. The CDR3 region is CSARKTGRTGELFF. CDR3 sequence (DNA): TGCAGTGCTAGAAAGACAGGTCGGACCGGGGAGCTGTTTTTT.

This clonotype showed up just once. J is TRBJ1-1 and V is TRBV18, with TRBD1 matching 8 bases. Germline CDR1 reads KGHSH; CDR2 reads LQKENI. J was trimmed by 7 bases and V by 3 bases; bases with no gene match: 10. This CDR3 contains 15 residues. CDR3 loop: CASSPRTGPGSEAFF. CDR3 coding DNA: TGTGCCAGCTCACCTAGGACAGGGCCGGGGAGTGAAGCTTTCTTT.

The chain employs TRBV29-1 and TRBJ2-7; the D gene is possibly TRBD1 (6 bases). The CDR3 has 13 amino acids. Germline CDR1 reads SQVTM; CDR2 reads ANQGSEA. V gave up 4 bases and J gave up 2 bases, with 12 bases separating them. CDR3: CSVGGRTAYEQYF. The CDR3, as DNA: TGCAGCGTTGGGGGCCGGACAGCCTACGAGCAGTACTTC.

This rearrangement joins TRBV24-1 to TRBJ2-2; D might be TRBD2 (6 bases). The ends were cut back, 12 bases at V and 5 bases at J, with 27 bases in the middle. Germline V lookup: CDR1 KGHDR, CDR2 SFDVKD. The CDR3 length is 17 residues. CDR3 protein: CALSDLLQEGQTGELFF. The DNA for the CDR3 is TGTGCCCTCAGTGATCTACTTCAGGAGGGCCAAACCGGGGAGCTGTTTTTT.

This clonotype was seen a few times. V gene TRBV18 combines with J gene TRBJ2-5; 10 bases fit TRBD2. The germline V gene encodes CDR1 KGHSH and CDR2 LQKENI. The CDR3 length is 14 residues. V lost 3 bases, J lost 5 bases, and 3 bases stayed unmatched. The CDR3 region has the DNA TGTGCCAGCTCACCTACTAGCGGGGTGGAGACCCAGTACTTC. The encoded protein is CASSPTSGVETQYF.

The genes are TRBV29-1 and TRBJ2-1, with TRBD1 matching 8 bases. V trimming: 6 bases; J trimming: 5 bases; junction bases outside the gene matches: 3. The CDR3 covers 12 residues. Per germline, CDR1 SQVTM and CDR2 ANQGSEA. The CDR3 protein is CSVRQGHNEQFF. DNA for the CDR3: TGCAGCGTCCGACAGGGGCACAATGAGCAGTTCTTC.

The V and J genes are TRBV5-1 and TRBJ1-1, with D possibly matching TRBD1 (6 bases). The CDR3 is made up of 13 amino acids. Germline V CDR1 and CDR2: SGHRS, YFSETQ. Trimming stripped 3 bases from V and 3 bases from J, with 9 bases between. Here the CDR3 DNA reads TGCGCCAGCAGCTCAGAGGGGGACACTGAAGCTTTCTTT. It yields the protein CASSSEGDTEAFF.

V is TRBV28 and J is TRBJ2-7; the D gene could be TRBD1 or TRBD2 (5 bases each). The germline V and J ends were trimmed by 6 bases and 8 bases, with 26 bases remaining between them. From germline, CDR1 is MDHEN and CDR2 SYDVKM. The CDR3 runs to 16 residues. CDR3 sequence (DNA): TGTGCCAGCAGACCTGAATCCGGGACCTCGTTTGAGAAGCAGTACTTC. It specifies CASRPESGTSFEKQYF.

The chain uses TRBV18 and TRBJ2-1; D is possibly TRBD1 (6 bases). V was shortened by 0 bases and J by 7 bases, with 13 bases between the two germline ends. The germline CDR1 and CDR2 sequences are KGHSH and LQKENI. The CDR3 length is 15 residues. CDR3 DNA sequence: TGTGCCAGCTCACCACCCGACAGGAAGACGAATGAGCAGTTCTTC. Translated: CASSPPDRKTNEQFF.

This clonotype was seen more than once but under ten times. The rearrangement joins TRBV5-1 to TRBJ2-3; no clear D gene. V was cut by 4 bases and J by 2 bases, with 14 bases left in between. From germline, CDR1 is SGHRS and CDR2 YFSETQ. CDR3 length: 15 amino acids. CDR3 residues: CASSPWPGPTDTQYF. The CDR3 DNA is TGCGCCAGCAGCCCGTGGCCCGGACCCACAGATACGCAGTATTTT.

This clonotype was counted only a few times. The V gene is TRBV5-1, the J gene TRBJ1-1, with TRBD1 matching 7 bases. Trimming removed 0 bases from V and 6 bases from J; junction bases left unmatched: 5. Germline V gene data show CDR1 as SGHRS and CDR2 as YFSETQ. CDR3 size: 14 residues. CDR3 amino acids: CASSLGQGRAEAFF. CDR3 nucleotides: TGCGCCAGCAGCTTGGGACAGGGAAGAGCTGAAGCTTTCTTT. The full variable domain, rest sourced from reference TRBV5-1 and TRBJ1-1, is KAGVTQTPRYLIKTRGQQVTLSCSPISGHRSVSWYQQTPGQGLQFLFEYFSETQRNKGNFPGRFSGRQFSNSRSEMNVSTLELGDSALYLCASSLGQGRAEAFFGQGTRLTVV.

The J gene is TRBJ1-5, the V gene TRBV2; 7 bases match TRBD1. This CDR3 comprises 14 residues. The V and J ends lost 5 bases and 5 bases, in that order; junction bases with no gene match: 6. Germline assignment: CDR1 SNHLY and CDR2 FYNNEI. The CDR3 DNA is TGTGCCAGCAGTCAACAAACAGGGGATCAGCCCCAGCATTTT. Its protein product is CASSQQTGDQPQHF. The whole variable domain, remainder taken from reference TRBV2 and TRBJ1-5, is EPEVTQTPSHQVTQMGQEVILRCVPISNHLYFYWYRQILGQKVEFLVSFYNNEISEKSEIFDDQFSVERPDGSNFTLKIRSTKLEDSAMYFCASSQQTGDQPQHFGDGTRLSIL.